Each of the 18 T cell receptor beta chains below was sequenced from the same sample in a study of blood T cells in healthy people across ages. Primers used in a second PCR of roughly 7 to 12 cycles were a sample-barcoded 5' primer and a J-beta primer mix. TCRdb independently ran MiXCR on the 5' RACE reads; one entry per CDR3 protein. The table lists roughly 1.5 million distinct CDR3 sequences, 35% to 45% of them singletons, with around 4% in the top ten. The sample taken for sequencing was blood. The receptors were gathered from a woman between 18 and 29 years old in good health.

The rearrangement joins TRBV4-2 to TRBJ2-7; 9 positions agree with TRBD2. Germline CDR1 is LGHNA and CDR2 is YNFKEQ. The CDR3 contains 14 residues. V shed 6 bases and J 0 bases; nucleotides not matched to a gene: 3. For the CDR3, the DNA is TGTGCCAGCAGTGGACTAGCGACCTCCTACGAGCAGTACTTC. Its translation is CASSGLATSYEQYF.

CDR3 loop: CASSGGTRTIEQFF. The CDR3 DNA sequence: TGTGCCAGCAGCGGGGGGACTAGAACAATCGAGCAGTTCTTC. The V gene is TRBV27, the J gene TRBJ2-1; 8 bases fit TRBD2. Germline V gene sequence: CDR1 MNHEY, CDR2 SMNVEV (reference sequence). The ends lost 6 bases at V and 10 bases at J; junction bases unmatched: 11. CDR3 length equals 14 residues.

This chain joins TRBV7-6 and TRBJ2-3; D not certain. V lost 1 base and J 5 bases, leaving 10 bases between the germline ends. The CDR3 loop spans 14 amino acids. Looked up from germline, CDR1 is SGHVS and CDR2 is FNYEAQ. CDR3 amino acids: CASSLVGLGDTQYF. CDR3 sequence (DNA): TGTGCCAGCAGCTTAGTAGGGTTAGGAGATACGCAGTATTTT.

This clonotype appeared a few times. The V gene is TRBV20-1, the J gene TRBJ2-5; either TRBD1 or TRBD2 may supply D (6 bases each). The CDR3 runs to 15 residues. CDR1 and CDR2 from the germline V gene are DFQATT and SNEGSKA (reference sequence). With 5 bases removed from V and 1 base from J, the gap between germline ends came to 17 bases. Here the CDR3 reads CSAPRVGGLQETQYF. The CDR3 nucleotides are TGCAGTGCTCCCCGAGTAGGGGGGCTCCAAGAGACCCAGTACTTC.

Only one count was recorded for this clonotype. The chain uses TRBV5-1 and TRBJ1-1; D is uncertain. This CDR3 comprises 15 residues. V was pared by 6 bases and J by 0 bases, with 15 bases between. Germline V gene sequence: CDR1 SGHRS, CDR2 YFSETQ. CDR3 nucleotides: TGCGCCAGCACCCCAGTCCCCAGGTTGAACACTGAAGCTTTCTTT. Translating it yields CASTPVPRLNTEAFF. Drawing the rest from reference TRBV5-1 and TRBJ1-1, the complete variable domain is KAGVTQTPRYLIKTRGQQVTLSCSPISGHRSVSWYQQTPGQGLQFLFEYFSETQRNKGNFPGRFSGRQFSNSRSEMNVSTLELGDSALYLCASTPVPRLNTEAFFGQGTRLTVV.

This clonotype occurred a few times. J is TRBJ2-1 and V is TRBV4-1; possible D gene TRBD2, 6 bases. Trimming pared 1 base from V and 0 bases from J, leaving 16 bases between. Germline CDR1 is MGHRA and CDR2 is YSYEKL. This CDR3 is built from 18 residues. The CDR3 spells CASSQVASVSLSYNEQFF. CDR3 in DNA: TGCGCCAGCAGCCAAGTTGCTAGCGTAAGCCTCTCCTACAATGAGCAGTTCTTC.

This clonotype was picked up a small number of times. This chain joins TRBV29-1 and TRBJ1-5, with a tentative D call TRBD1 (6 bases). The CDR3 consists of 13 residues. Trimming took off 6 bases at V and 4 bases at J, with 13 bases between the two ends. Germline CDR1 reads SQVTM; CDR2 reads ANQGSEA. The CDR3 coding sequence is TGCAGCGTGACGGACAGCTGGAATCAGCCCCAGCATTTT. It codes for CSVTDSWNQPQHF.

This chain joins TRBV7-3 and TRBJ1-6; tentative D call: TRBD1 (5 bases). The germline CDR1 and CDR2 sequences are SGHTA and FQGTGA. V lost 8 bases and J lost 1, with 12 bases in between. The CDR3 extends over 15 amino acids. The CDR3 bases are TGTGCCAGCCGCAGGGATGGATCCTATAATTCACCCCTCCACTTT. Protein product: CASRRDGSYNSPLHF.

The chain recombines TRBV15 with TRBJ1-2, with 7 nucleotides matching TRBD1. This CDR3 is built from 14 residues. The V gene's germline CDR1 is LNHNV and CDR2 YYDKDF (reference sequence). The ends lost 0 bases at V and 7 bases at J; junction bases unmatched: 5. Here the CDR3 DNA reads TGTGCCACCAGCAGAGAGACAGGGCCTCTTGGCTACACCTTC. Amino acids: CATSRETGPLGYTF.

This rearrangement joins TRBV12-3 or TRBV12-4 to TRBJ1-1; D remains unclear. The CDR3 is made up of 12 amino acids. Deletions cut 5 bases from V and 10 bases from J, with 14 bases between. As DNA, the CDR3 is TGTGCCAGCAGTCCTGAGAGGGCGGCAGCTTTCTTT. This codes for CASSPERAAAFF.

The chain combines TRBV3-1 with TRBJ2-1; D not certain. V shed 3 bases and J shed 8 bases, with 8 bases lying between them. From germline, CDR1 is LGHDT and CDR2 YNNKEL (reference sequence). This CDR3 contains 12 residues. The CDR3 region is CASSHVQYEQFF. In DNA, the CDR3 is TGTGCCAGCAGCCACGTCCAGTATGAGCAGTTCTTC.

This chain joins TRBV24-1 and TRBJ2-1, with D uncertain. Germline V gene data show CDR1 as KGHDR and CDR2 as SFDVKD. The V gene lost 5 bases and the J gene lost 10 bases, with 11 bases spanning the gap. This CDR3 spans 12 amino acids. CDR3 coding DNA: TGTGCCACCAGTGCCAGTTTACGCGAGCAGTTCTTC. Amino acid sequence: CATSASLREQFF.

V is TRBV11-2 and J is TRBJ2-5; 9 bases line up with TRBD1. Per germline, CDR1 SGHAT and CDR2 FQNNGV. CDR3 size: 13 residues. V gave up 6 bases and J gave up 4 bases; unmatched junction bases: 3. CDR3 DNA: TGTGCCAGCAGGGACAGGGGTGTAGAGACCCAGTACTTC. The encoded protein is CASRDRGVETQYF.

This clonotype was counted at least ten times. This chain links TRBV4-3 with TRBJ2-3; 8 bases agree with TRBD2. Germline CDR1 LGHNA, CDR2 YSLEER. This CDR3 is built from 16 residues. Unmatched junction bases numbered 11, after V lost 0 bases and J lost 9 bases. The CDR3 nucleotides are TGCGCCAGCAGCCAAGATTGGGCTAGCGGGTCCGACACGCAGTATTTT. Translation gives CASSQDWASGSDTQYF.

Points on this clonotype: One end of the junction fails to match germline, which may point to a read error. V gene TRBV3-1 combines with J gene TRBJ2-7, with D maybe TRBD2 (6 bases). Germline V gives CDR1 LGHDT, CDR2 YNNKEL (reference sequence). The CDR3 consists of 12 residues. DNA for the CDR3: TGCGCCAGCAGCCAAGGGGCGGGGGAGCAGTACTTC. Protein product: CASSQGAGEQYF.

The chain has TRBV20-1 and TRBJ1-6; possibly TRBD1 for D (6 bases). Between the trimmed V and J ends, which lost 5 bases and 2 bases, there was a span of 16 bases. Germline assignment: CDR1 DFQATT and CDR2 SNEGSKA (reference sequence). There are 16 residues in the CDR3. This chain's CDR3 is CSAENRESAYNSPLHF. For the CDR3, the DNA is TGCAGTGCTGAAAACAGGGAGAGCGCCTATAATTCACCCCTCCACTTT.

This clonotype was seen a few times. This chain links TRBV6-1 with TRBJ2-5; the D is unclear. V lost 2 bases to trimming and J lost 3 bases, with 4 bases between them. The CDR3 runs 12 residues. Germline V gives CDR1 MNHNS, CDR2 SASEGT. CDR3 protein: CASSELKETQYF. CDR3 nucleotide sequence: TGTGCCAGCAGTGAACTAAAAGAGACCCAGTACTTC.

V and J are TRBV6-5 and TRBJ1-1; tentatively, D is TRBD1 (5 bases). Germline lookup yields CDR1 MNHEY and CDR2 SVGAGI. The CDR3 length is 14 residues. V dropped 0 bases and J dropped 7 bases, with 12 bases sitting between them. The CDR3 sequence: CASSYSRGGFEAFF. The DNA of the CDR3 is TGTGCCAGCAGTTACTCGAGGGGTGGGTTTGAAGCTTTCTTT.